This TCR beta chain is from a study of T cell changes during pregnancy in multiple sclerosis. CDR3 length: 19 residues. V shed 0 bases, J shed 4 bases, and the junction held 8 bases outside the gene matches. Germline lookup yields CDR1 MGHRA and CDR2 YSYEKL. TCRdb's table, derived via immunoSEQ multiplex PCR, lists solely in-frame clones and lacks some. The data hold 65,000 to 85,000 clones, with approximately 89% observed a single time. The source material was peripheral blood, sampled in the second trimester of pregnancy. The chain uses TRBV4-1 and TRBJ2-1; 14 bases are shared with TRBD2. This receptor was obtained from a female donor with multiple sclerosis, enrolled in a pregnancy study. The CDR3 DNA is TGCGCCAGCAGCCAAGATGGGACTAGCGGGAGATCGGGGTACAATGAGCAGTTCTTC. It translates to CASSQDGTSGRSGYNEQFF.